Presented here are 29 T cell receptor beta chains from one specimen sequenced in a study of CD8 T cells in Susac syndrome (dated by TCRdb to between 2019 and 2020). The receptor library was made with the immunoSEQ multiplex PCR assay. RNA was extracted with the RNeasy kit and roughly 0.45 to 1 ug was reverse transcribed using random hexamers. The public reads were reanalyzed by TCRdb: fastp trimming at Q25, MiXCR alignment, in-frame beta chains only. Rows are unified per CDR3 protein, each entry keeping the most common DNA and genes. Recorded for this sample are 200,000 to 250,000 distinct CDR3 sequences; roughly 94% of them occurred a single time. The ten largest clones capture approximately 0.082% of the sample. The sample was CD4+ T cells from PBMCs. The receptors were gathered from a human donor with multiple sclerosis.

The chain uses TRBV2 and TRBJ2-2; D is perhaps TRBD1 or TRBD2 (5 bases each). This CDR3 is 15 amino acids long. Germline V lookup: CDR1 SNHLY, CDR2 FYNNEI. V lost 4 bases, J lost 1 base, and 10 bases lay in between. The CDR3 here is CASSAGRQNTGELFF. The DNA of the CDR3 is TGTGCCAGCAGTGCGGGACGGCAGAACACCGGGGAGCTGTTTTTT. Filled out from reference TRBV2 and TRBJ2-2, the complete variable domain reads EPEVTQTPSHQVTQMGQEVILRCVPISNHLYFYWYRQILGQKVEFLVSFYNNEISEKSEIFDDQFSVERPDGSNFTLKIRSTKLEDSAMYFCASSAGRQNTGELFFGEGSRLTVL.

This chain connects TRBV29-1 to TRBJ2-7; either TRBD1 or TRBD2 may fit D (5 bases each). CDR3 size: 12 residues. V dropped 4 bases and J dropped 2 bases, with 9 bases sitting between them. Germline V gives CDR1 SQVTM, CDR2 ANQGSEA. CDR3 sequence (DNA): TGCAGCGTTGGGGACGGGACCTACGAGCAGTACTTC. Protein: CSVGDGTYEQYF.

The chain carries TRBV29-1 and TRBJ1-2; TRBD1 might be the D (5 bases). This CDR3 is 14 amino acids long. Deletions cut 7 bases from V and 8 bases from J, with 23 bases between. Germline assignment: CDR1 SQVTM and CDR2 ANQGSEA. The CDR3, as DNA: TGCAGCGCGACGTCGGGGACTGCCGACATGGGCTACACCTTC. Translating gives CSATSGTADMGYTF. The full variable domain, in which reference TRBV29-1 and TRBJ1-2 provide the parts outside the CDR3, is SAVISQKPSRDICQRGTSLTIQCQVDSQVTMMFWYRQQPGQSLTLIATANQGSEATYESGFVIDKFPISRPNLTFSTLTVSNMSPEDSSIYLCSATSGTADMGYTFGSGTRLTVV.

V and J are TRBV29-1 and TRBJ1-2, with D unclear. Germline values: CDR1 SQVTM, CDR2 ANQGSEA. The CDR3 runs to 12 residues. Between the trimmed V and J ends, which lost 3 bases and 7 bases, there was a span of 12 bases. CDR3 sequence reads: CSVEALSGGYTF. As DNA, the CDR3 is TGCAGCGTTGAGGCCCTCAGTGGTGGCTACACCTTC.

The chain is built from TRBV29-1 and TRBJ1-2, with D perhaps TRBD1 (6 bases). Germline loops: CDR1 SQVTM, CDR2 ANQGSEA. The CDR3 runs to 13 residues. The V and J ends lost 4 bases and 2 bases respectively, with 11 bases between them. In DNA, the CDR3 is TGCAGCGTTGCTGGACAGTCAAACTATGGCTACACCTTC. Amino acid sequence: CSVAGQSNYGYTF. Looking up the rest from reference TRBV29-1 and TRBJ1-2 gives the full variable domain: SAVISQKPSRDICQRGTSLTIQCQVDSQVTMMFWYRQQPGQSLTLIATANQGSEATYESGFVIDKFPISRPNLTFSTLTVSNMSPEDSSIYLCSVAGQSNYGYTFGSGTRLTVV.

This sequence joins TRBV18 and TRBJ1-4, with D uncertain. Looked up from germline, CDR1 is KGHSH and CDR2 is LQKENI. The length of the CDR3 is 14 residues. The V end was cut by 0 bases, the J end by 7 bases, with 9 bases between. CDR3 loop: CASSPPMGAEKLFF. The CDR3, as DNA: TGTGCCAGCTCACCACCGATGGGTGCTGAAAAACTGTTTTTT. Full variable domain (missing parts from reference TRBV18 and TRBJ1-4): NAGVMQNPRHLVRRRGQEARLRCSPMKGHSHVYWYRQLPEEGLKFMVYLQKENIIDESGMPKERFSAEFPKEGPSILRIQQVVRGDSAAYFCASSPPMGAEKLFFGSGTQLSVL.

The J gene is TRBJ1-1, the V gene TRBV15; 8 nucleotides agree with TRBD1. The CDR3 has 14 residues. After removal of 7 bases from V and 6 bases from J, the junction contained 10 bases not matched to a gene. Germline loops: CDR1 LNHNV, CDR2 YYDKDF (reference sequence). The CDR3 protein is CATTRDRKGAEAFF. The CDR3 DNA reads TGTGCCACCACCCGGGACAGGAAAGGCGCTGAAGCTTTCTTT.

The chain couples TRBV12-3 or TRBV12-4 to TRBJ1-2; D perhaps matches TRBD1 (5 bases). V lost 1 base and J lost 4, with 10 bases in between. This CDR3 is built from 14 residues. Here the CDR3 DNA reads TGTGCCAGCAGTTTAGAGCAGGGACCCTATGGCTACACCTTC. Translating gives CASSLEQGPYGYTF.

The chain uses TRBV29-1 and TRBJ2-2; the D is unclear. CDR1 SQVTM and CDR2 ANQGSEA come from the germline V gene. The CDR3 loop spans 15 amino acids. Trimming shortened V by 1 base and J by 6 bases, and 15 bases separated the two germline ends. CDR3 nucleotide sequence: TGCAGCGTTGAAGCGGCGCGGAGCGAGGCCGGGGAGCTGTTTTTT. Protein product: CSVEAARSEAGELFF.

The chain is built from TRBV7-9 and TRBJ2-7; D might be TRBD1 or TRBD2, each matching 6 bases. V was cut by 5 bases and J by 5 bases, with 13 bases left in between. Germline loops: CDR1 SEHNR, CDR2 FQNEAQ (reference sequence). The CDR3 runs 13 residues. CDR3 in amino acids: CASSLIRGDEQYF. The CDR3 coding sequence is TGTGCCAGCAGCCTAATTAGGGGGGACGAGCAGTACTTC.

The V gene is TRBV20-1, the J gene TRBJ1-1; tentative D call: TRBD1 (6 bases). Germline V gene data show CDR1 as DFQATT and CDR2 as SNEGSKA (reference sequence). The V end was cut by 6 bases, the J end by 11 bases, with 22 bases between. This CDR3 has 13 residues. The CDR3 sequence: CSAWDIRVRVAFF. The CDR3 bases are TGCAGTGCCTGGGACATAAGGGTAAGAGTGGCTTTCTTT.

The chain employs TRBV14 and TRBJ1-1; perhaps TRBD1 as D (6 bases). In germline, CDR1 is SGHDN, CDR2 FVKESK. The V end was cut by 4 bases, the J end by 6 bases, with 15 bases between. The CDR3 consists of 14 residues. The CDR3 loop reads CASSPGGQLPEAFF. DNA of the CDR3: TGTGCCAGCAGCCCAGGAGGACAGTTGCCTGAAGCTTTCTTT.

This chain joins TRBV29-1 and TRBJ1-1; TRBD1 aligns across 7 bases. The CDR3 is 15 residues long. From germline, CDR1 is SQVTM and CDR2 ANQGSEA. The junction had 9 bases not matched to a gene; V was cut back by 4 bases and J by 1 base. CDR3 sequence: CSVVPLTGTNTEAFF. The CDR3 bases are TGCAGCGTTGTACCCCTGACAGGGACGAACACTGAAGCTTTCTTT. The full variable domain, its missing parts supplied by reference TRBV29-1 and TRBJ1-1, is SAVISQKPSRDICQRGTSLTIQCQVDSQVTMMFWYRQQPGQSLTLIATANQGSEATYESGFVIDKFPISRPNLTFSTLTVSNMSPEDSSIYLCSVVPLTGTNTEAFFGQGTRLTVV.

V usage is TRBV12-3 or TRBV12-4 and J usage is TRBJ1-3; D is undetermined. Between the trimmed V and J ends, which lost 10 bases and 2 bases, there was a span of 9 bases. CDR3 length: 12 residues. CDR3 loop: CANGRTGNTIYF. The CDR3 DNA reads TGTGCCAACGGACGGACTGGAAACACCATATATTTT.

This sequence joins TRBV29-1 and TRBJ1-2; D call uncertain. CDR1 is SQVTM and CDR2 is ANQGSEA in the germline V gene. The germline V and J ends were trimmed by 7 bases and 3 bases, with 18 bases remaining between them. CDR3 size: 14 residues. Written as DNA, the CDR3 is TGCAGCGCTGCTGGGGTATCGGGAGACTATGGCTACACCTTC. Amino acid sequence: CSAAGVSGDYGYTF. Based on the CDR3 plus reference TRBV29-1 and TRBJ1-2, the full variable domain is SAVISQKPSRDICQRGTSLTIQCQVDSQVTMMFWYRQQPGQSLTLIATANQGSEATYESGFVIDKFPISRPNLTFSTLTVSNMSPEDSSIYLCSAAGVSGDYGYTFGSGTRLTVV.

The chain employs TRBV6-5 and TRBJ1-2; D call uncertain. CDR1 and CDR2 (germline): MNHEY, SVGAGI. Deletions cut 6 bases from V and 8 bases from J, with 13 bases between. The CDR3 runs 12 residues. The CDR3: CASSPPQGGYTF. DNA for the CDR3: TGTGCCAGCAGCCCACCCCAAGGCGGCTACACCTTC.

DNA of the CDR3: TGTGCCAGCAGCTCAACAAGTCAAGAGACCCAGTACTTC. This gives the protein CASSSTSQETQYF. The chain couples TRBV9 to TRBJ2-5; D ambiguous. Looked up from germline, CDR1 is SGDLS and CDR2 is YYNGEE. V lost 4 bases and J 2 bases, leaving 9 bases between the germline ends. This CDR3 comprises 13 residues.

This clonotype was seen a single time. The chain employs TRBV3-1 and TRBJ1-2, with TRBD1 matching 7 bases. The CDR3 is made up of 14 amino acids. With V trimmed by 4 bases and J by 2 bases, 4 bases remained unmatched. The V gene's germline CDR1 is LGHDT and CDR2 YNNKEL (reference sequence). DNA for the CDR3: TGTGCCAGCAGCCCGCCGACAGGGAACTATGGCTACACCTTC. Protein: CASSPPTGNYGYTF. The full variable domain, completed using reference TRBV3-1 and TRBJ1-2, is DTAVSQTPKYLVTQMGNDKSIKCEQNLGHDTMYWYKQDSKKFLKIMFSYNNKELIINETVPNRFSPKSPDKAHLNLHINSLELGDSAVYFCASSPPTGNYGYTFGSGTRLTVV.

This clonotype was detected only once. The V and J genes are TRBV12-3 or TRBV12-4 and TRBJ2-7; 10 bases align to TRBD2. The trim removed 2 bases at V and 5 bases at J, leaving 3 bases unmatched. The CDR3 runs to 14 residues. The CDR3 coding sequence is TGTGCCAGCAGTTTAAGCGGGGGGGCGAACGAGCAGTACGTC. This sequence encodes CASSLSGGANEQYV.

The chain employs TRBV11-2 and TRBJ1-6; 9 bases are shared with TRBD1. V lost 0 bases and J lost 9; bases outside the gene matches: 3. This CDR3 is 15 amino acids long. Germline-derived CDR1 and CDR2 are SGHAT and FQNNGV. CDR3: CASSLEGTGPSPLHF. The CDR3 DNA is TGTGCCAGCAGCTTAGAGGGGACAGGGCCTTCACCCCTCCACTTT.

The chain combines TRBV5-4 with TRBJ2-3; D call uncertain. Germline V CDR1 and CDR2: SGHNT, YYREEE (reference sequence). Trimming shortened V by 2 bases and J by 6 bases, and 4 bases separated the two germline ends. CDR3 length: 11 residues. The CDR3 loop is CASSFEDTQYF. CDR3 DNA sequence: TGTGCCAGCAGCTTCGAGGATACGCAGTATTTT. Full variable domain (outside the CDR3, taken from reference TRBV5-4 and TRBJ2-3): ETGVTQSPTHLIKTRGQQVTLRCSSQSGHNTVSWYQQALGQGPQFIFQYYREEENGRGNFPPRFSGLQFPNYSSELNVNALELDDSALYLCASSFEDTQYFGPGTRLTVL.

The chain's CDR3 is CAWRGLRANEKLFF. The CDR3, as DNA: TGTGCCTGGAGAGGTTTGAGGGCTAATGAAAAACTGTTTTTT. The chain combines TRBV30 with TRBJ1-4; D remains unclear. The CDR3 loop spans 14 amino acids. CDR1 and CDR2 (germline): GTSNPN, SVGIG (reference sequence). Trimming took off 3 bases at V and 3 bases at J, with 11 bases between the two ends.

The chain couples TRBV29-1 to TRBJ1-2; D may be TRBD1 (5 bases). The V and J ends lost 5 bases and 3 bases respectively, with 10 bases between them. CDR3 size: 12 residues. Germline V gene lookup returns CDR1 SQVTM and CDR2 ANQGSEA. CDR3 sequence: CSVIRGDYGYTF. The CDR3 coding sequence is TGCAGCGTTATCCGGGGGGACTATGGCTACACCTTC.

The J gene is TRBJ1-6, the V gene TRBV7-6; D gene ambiguous. The CDR3 runs to 14 residues. V was trimmed by 1 base and J by 8 bases, leaving 9 bases between them. Germline assignment: CDR1 SGHVS and CDR2 FNYEAQ. CDR3 coding DNA: TGTGCCAGCAGCTTAGGTCGGTTTGATTCACCCCTCCACTTT. Its protein product is CASSLGRFDSPLHF.

The rearrangement uses TRBV7-2 and TRBJ2-1; 7 nucleotides align to TRBD1. This CDR3 spans 13 amino acids. In germline, CDR1 is SGHTA, CDR2 FQGNSA. The J segment lost 2 bases and the V segment lost 10 bases, leaving 5 bases of the junction unmatched. CDR3 sequence reads: CATRQGPYNEQFF. As DNA, the CDR3 is TGTGCCACCCGACAGGGCCCCTACAATGAGCAGTTCTTC.

The chain is built from TRBV24-1 and TRBJ2-1; TRBD1 agrees at 9 bases. CDR1 is KGHDR, CDR2 SFDVKD, per germline. CDR3 length: 13 amino acids. The V and J ends lost 9 bases and 4 bases, in that order; junction bases with no gene match: 3. CDR3 bases: TGTGCCACCCAGGGACAGGGATACAATGAGCAGTTCTTC. Protein: CATQGQGYNEQFF.

The chain couples TRBV12-3 or TRBV12-4 to TRBJ2-5; D unclear. The germline V and J ends were trimmed by 4 bases and 2 bases, with 11 bases remaining between them. The length of the CDR3 is 14 residues. The CDR3 DNA is TGTGCCAGCAGTTCGTTGCTAGGACAAGAGACCCAGTACTTC. This sequence encodes CASSSLLGQETQYF.

The chain is built from TRBV6-6 and TRBJ2-7, with D tentatively TRBD1 or TRBD2 (5 bases each). CDR1 is MNHNY and CDR2 is SVGAGI in the germline V gene (reference sequence). The CDR3 sequence is 14 residues long. V dropped 6 bases and J dropped 5 bases, with 17 bases sitting between them. The DNA for the CDR3 is TGTGCCAGCAGCTCCGGGACCACGACAAACGAGCAGTACGTC. Amino acid sequence: CASSSGTTTNEQYV.

This chain connects TRBV20-1 to TRBJ2-3; the D gene could be TRBD1 or TRBD2 (5 bases each). This CDR3 has 14 amino acids. The V end was cut by 4 bases, the J end by 4 bases, with 15 bases between. CDR1 and CDR2 (germline): DFQATT, SNEGSKA (reference sequence). CDR3 protein: CSAKFPGSPDTQYF. As DNA, the CDR3 is TGCAGTGCTAAGTTTCCAGGGAGCCCAGATACGCAGTATTTT.